The rows below give T cell receptor beta chains drawn from one sample of a study of cytomegalovirus exposure and HLA in healthy donors. Produced via immunoSEQ multiplex PCR; TCRdb's table is partial and in-frame only. The table records 130,000 to 150,000 clones, 70% to 80% of them present only once. The specimen was PBMCs. The receptors shown here come from a female donor in good health and CMV-seronegative. The CDR3 runs from the conserved cysteine through the conserved F or W. Fields, in order: V gene, J gene, CDR3 protein.

v_call: TRBV4-1
j_call: TRBJ2-7
cdr3_aa: CASSLGPGQDSYEQYF

v_call: TRBV5-1
j_call: TRBJ2-7
cdr3_aa: CASSLNPGSYEQYF

v_call: TRBV2
j_call: TRBJ1-2
cdr3_aa: CASKAGLNYGYTF

v_call: TRBV5-6
j_call: TRBJ2-7
cdr3_aa: CASSLLSAEQYF

v_call: TRBV18
j_call: TRBJ1-1
cdr3_aa: CASSLDRNTEAFF

v_call: TRBV5-8
j_call: TRBJ1-6
cdr3_aa: CASSLWTASDNSPLHF

v_call: TRBV12-5
j_call: TRBJ2-1
cdr3_aa: CASGLVPGQGNNEQFF

v_call: TRBV28
j_call: TRBJ1-1
cdr3_aa: CASSLSGGFTEAFF

v_call: TRBV10-3
j_call: TRBJ2-7
cdr3_aa: CAIRGTSGRYEQYF

v_call: TRBV23-1
j_call: TRBJ1-5
cdr3_aa: CASSQSGDRGWGNSNQPQHF

v_call: TRBV5-4
j_call: TRBJ1-2
cdr3_aa: CASSLVGGSEGYTF

v_call: TRBV28
j_call: -
cdr3_aa: CASSWDRGFSYEQYF

v_call: TRBV4-1
j_call: TRBJ1-4
cdr3_aa: CASSLGQGALEKLFF

v_call: TRBV28
j_call: TRBJ1-6
cdr3_aa: CASSLPPEGVNSPLHF

v_call: TRBV5-4
j_call: TRBJ2-7
cdr3_aa: CASTSRSGSSYEQYF

v_call: TRBV6-5
j_call: TRBJ2-2
cdr3_aa: CASSPHSSTGELFF

v_call: TRBV30
j_call: TRBJ2-3
cdr3_aa: CAWSADGGPTDTQYF

v_call: TRBV2
j_call: TRBJ2-6
cdr3_aa: CASTVLGANVLTF

v_call: TRBV5-1
j_call: TRBJ2-1
cdr3_aa: CASSFDRDNEQFF

v_call: TRBV28
j_call: TRBJ1-5
cdr3_aa: CASSLSGGYQPQHF

v_call: TRBV27
j_call: TRBJ2-3
cdr3_aa: CASTEGVGADTQYF

v_call: TRBV7-9
j_call: TRBJ1-1
cdr3_aa: CSSSLSTLVAFF

v_call: TRBV7-2
j_call: TRBJ2-2
cdr3_aa: CASSPQSVSNTGELFF

v_call: TRBV7-2
j_call: TRBJ1-1
cdr3_aa: CASSFDRAGNTEAFF

v_call: TRBV4-1
j_call: TRBJ1-4
cdr3_aa: CASSQEGTALEKLFF

v_call: TRBV7-2
j_call: TRBJ1-2
cdr3_aa: CASSQTGTDYGYTF

v_call: TRBV11-2
j_call: TRBJ1-2
cdr3_aa: CASSLAGDSSYGYTF

v_call: TRBV11-3
j_call: TRBJ1-1
cdr3_aa: CASSLPQGPIREAFF

v_call: TRBV7-8
j_call: TRBJ1-5
cdr3_aa: CASSLNPRQGVFQPQHF

v_call: TRBV4-2
j_call: TRBJ1-2
cdr3_aa: CASSQDSLGYTF

v_call: TRBV7-2
j_call: TRBJ2-2
cdr3_aa: CASSLGSGGAITGELFF

v_call: TRBV30
j_call: TRBJ2-1
cdr3_aa: CAWSGPRTGGNEQFF

v_call: TRBV7-8
j_call: TRBJ2-1
cdr3_aa: CASSTHRGNEQFF

v_call: TRBV2
j_call: TRBJ2-2
cdr3_aa: CASSGGTNTGELFF

v_call: TRBV7-8
j_call: TRBJ2-5
cdr3_aa: CASSSGVGQGSSQTQYF

v_call: TRBV28
j_call: TRBJ1-4
cdr3_aa: CASSLFRGSPVEKLFF

v_call: TRBV19
j_call: TRBJ1-2
cdr3_aa: CASSMAQGTGYTF